This T cell receptor (beta chain) emerged from a study of CD8 T cells in ankylosing spondylitis. Study-wide results and limits: In peripheral blood, disease-linked CD8+ clones occurred at relatively low frequencies.

One entry per CDR3 protein, called by TCRdb with MiXCR from the 5' RACE reads. The profile shows a few hundred thousand distinct CDR3 sequences, about 10% of them singletons. This clonotype was observed many times. As yet, its antigen is unknown. Germline V gene lookup returns CDR1 SGDLS and CDR2 YYNGEE. The CDR3 has 14 amino acids. V was trimmed by 2 bases and J by 6 bases, leaving 12 bases between them. The specimen was blood, either unsorted or a sorted T cell fraction (not recorded which). This clonotype was obtained from a male donor with ankylosing spondylitis or in good health (not recorded which). The chain joins TRBV9 to TRBJ2-1; possible D gene TRBD1, 5 bases. The CDR3 DNA reads TGTGCCAGCAGCGTCCAGGTTGGGGCCAATGAGCAGTTCTTC. Translation: CASSVQVGANEQFF.